A selection of T cell receptor beta chains follows, all from one sample in a study of shared clonotypes between healthy human individuals. Clones were sequenced by immunoSEQ multiplex PCR, and TCRdb holds only the in-frame ones, with some missing. Found here are about 2.1 million clones, over 85% of them singletons; the top ten hold about 1.6%. Sequencing was carried out using naive CD8+ T cells from PBMCs. These receptors all come from a man between 18 and 35 years old in good health. Some clones in this sample may be carry-over from other donors' samples. The CDR3 runs from the conserved cysteine through the conserved F or W. The order of the fields is D gene, clone size, CDR3 length, V gene, CDR3 protein. The D gene is left open where the match is weak. Clone size is not always given. Where it is, it says once, few, many or a class for expanded clones.

D gene: .
clone size: once
CDR3 length: 15
V gene: TRBV27
CDR3 protein: CASSPHIGSGTEQFF

D gene: .
clone size: once
CDR3 length: 13
V gene: TRBV27
CDR3 protein: CASSLGALGEQFF

D gene: .
clone size: .
CDR3 length: 16
V gene: TRBV19
CDR3 protein: CASSPLRASAQETQYF

D gene: TRBD2
clone size: .
CDR3 length: 16
V gene: TRBV9
CDR3 protein: CASSGSGRGAYNEQFF

D gene: .
clone size: .
CDR3 length: 14
V gene: TRBV27
CDR3 protein: CASSLSGGTGELFF

D gene: TRBD1
clone size: .
CDR3 length: 14
V gene: TRBV6-1
CDR3 protein: CASSPLGGGREAFF

D gene: .
clone size: once
CDR3 length: 14
V gene: TRBV28
CDR3 protein: CASSSGTANYGYTF

D gene: .
clone size: .
CDR3 length: 14
V gene: TRBV6-5
CDR3 protein: CATSGTSGANVLTF

D gene: .
clone size: .
CDR3 length: 13
V gene: TRBV7-2
CDR3 protein: CASRGAPGNTIYF

D gene: .
clone size: .
CDR3 length: 14
V gene: TRBV27
CDR3 protein: CASSQDWSQETQYF

D gene: .
clone size: .
CDR3 length: 15
V gene: TRBV9
CDR3 protein: CASSPHGTTPYEQYF

D gene: TRBD2
clone size: .
CDR3 length: 18
V gene: TRBV5-1
CDR3 protein: CASSPGLAGLSYYNEQFF

D gene: .
clone size: .
CDR3 length: 14
V gene: TRBV28
CDR3 protein: CASSNRVSGETQYF

D gene: .
clone size: .
CDR3 length: 11
V gene: TRBV6-5
CDR3 protein: CASSWDGELFF

D gene: .
clone size: once
CDR3 length: 15
V gene: TRBV11-3
CDR3 protein: CASSSSLFRYTEAFF

D gene: TRBD1
clone size: .
CDR3 length: 14
V gene: TRBV6-6
CDR3 protein: CASTGDRRTDTQYF

D gene: TRBD2
clone size: .
CDR3 length: 18
V gene: TRBV29-1
CDR3 protein: CSVEGGLAGVSSYNEQFF

D gene: .
clone size: .
CDR3 length: 14
V gene: TRBV27
CDR3 protein: CASSIGMTTGELFF

D gene: TRBD1
clone size: .
CDR3 length: 17
V gene: TRBV27
CDR3 protein: CASSSSPGTGVSYEQYF

D gene: .
clone size: .
CDR3 length: 16
V gene: TRBV28
CDR3 protein: CASSLIRGRSAEKLFF

D gene: .
clone size: .
CDR3 length: 15
V gene: TRBV7-9
CDR3 protein: CASSLGGRLVYEQYF

D gene: .
clone size: .
CDR3 length: 15
V gene: TRBV7-9
CDR3 protein: CASSFSRARPYEQYF

D gene: .
clone size: .
CDR3 length: 13
V gene: TRBV19
CDR3 protein: CASRKGVNTEAFF

D gene: .
clone size: .
CDR3 length: 14
V gene: TRBV4-2
CDR3 protein: CASSGDSSGEKLFF

D gene: .
clone size: .
CDR3 length: 15
V gene: TRBV11-2
CDR3 protein: CASSFSVGIGEKLFF

D gene: .
clone size: once
CDR3 length: 15
V gene: TRBV27
CDR3 protein: CASKPRPSGDYGYTF

D gene: TRBD1
clone size: .
CDR3 length: 15
V gene: TRBV9
CDR3 protein: CASSAGTGWPNEQFF

D gene: .
clone size: .
CDR3 length: 12
V gene: TRBV28
CDR3 protein: CATRGANNEQFF

D gene: TRBD1
clone size: .
CDR3 length: 13
V gene: TRBV29-1
CDR3 protein: CSVLTGANYGYTF

D gene: .
clone size: once
CDR3 length: 15
V gene: TRBV11-2
CDR3 protein: CASRLVGSWAGELFF

D gene: .
clone size: .
CDR3 length: 15
V gene: TRBV15
CDR3 protein: CATSRGENVGNTIYF

D gene: .
clone size: .
CDR3 length: 13
V gene: TRBV7-8
CDR3 protein: CASSPYGNTEAFF

D gene: .
clone size: .
CDR3 length: 15
V gene: TRBV7-9
CDR3 protein: CASSFGSGRGNEQFF

D gene: .
clone size: once
CDR3 length: 14
V gene: TRBV27
CDR3 protein: CASSLVGFFYEQYF

D gene: .
clone size: few
CDR3 length: 15
V gene: TRBV30
CDR3 protein: CAWSVLDPGDTEAFF

D gene: TRBD1
clone size: .
CDR3 length: 15
V gene: TRBV7-9
CDR3 protein: CASSSRQGAGNEQFF

D gene: .
clone size: .
CDR3 length: 14
V gene: TRBV4-1
CDR3 protein: CASSQGIKGHEQFF

D gene: .
clone size: .
CDR3 length: 16
V gene: TRBV27
CDR3 protein: CASSFSAGQRTYEQYF

D gene: .
clone size: .
CDR3 length: 16
V gene: TRBV28
CDR3 protein: CASSGSEERLVKEQYF

D gene: TRBD2
clone size: .
CDR3 length: 17
V gene: TRBV11-2
CDR3 protein: CASSLGAGLAVYNEQFF

D gene: .
clone size: .
CDR3 length: 16
V gene: TRBV27
CDR3 protein: CASSSQGGSTPAEQYF

D gene: .
clone size: .
CDR3 length: 15
V gene: TRBV6-1
CDR3 protein: CASSEFDVISSPLHF

D gene: .
clone size: .
CDR3 length: 15
V gene: TRBV9
CDR3 protein: CASSGPGQSNQPQHF

D gene: .
clone size: .
CDR3 length: 14
V gene: TRBV28
CDR3 protein: CASSWGYVNQPQHF

D gene: .
clone size: .
CDR3 length: 13
V gene: TRBV6-1
CDR3 protein: CASSEWAGEKLFF

D gene: TRBD1
clone size: .
CDR3 length: 16
V gene: TRBV2
CDR3 protein: CASSGNRGLGNQPQHF

D gene: TRBD2
clone size: .
CDR3 length: 15
V gene: TRBV7-3
CDR3 protein: CASSLGTSRGDTQYF

D gene: TRBD2
clone size: once
CDR3 length: 21
V gene: TRBV4-3
CDR3 protein: CASSQERRLAGAIRSYNEQFF

D gene: .
clone size: .
CDR3 length: 20
V gene: TRBV15
CDR3 protein: CATSRDFVRAPVESGNTIYF

D gene: .
clone size: .
CDR3 length: 15
V gene: TRBV9
CDR3 protein: CASSVGRVAYNEQFF

D gene: TRBD2
clone size: .
CDR3 length: 13
V gene: TRBV6-5
CDR3 protein: CASSSSGLNEQFF

D gene: .
clone size: .
CDR3 length: 16
V gene: TRBV7-9
CDR3 protein: CASSLSLDRASTEAFF

D gene: TRBD2
clone size: .
CDR3 length: 16
V gene: TRBV6-1
CDR3 protein: CASSEGRLAGSDTQYF

D gene: TRBD2
clone size: .
CDR3 length: 15
V gene: TRBV27
CDR3 protein: CASSISSGYYNEQFF

D gene: TRBD1
clone size: .
CDR3 length: 13
V gene: TRBV7-3
CDR3 protein: CASSSRQGTEAFF

D gene: .
clone size: .
CDR3 length: 13
V gene: TRBV27
CDR3 protein: CASRSGSTDTQYF

D gene: TRBD1
clone size: once
CDR3 length: 15
V gene: TRBV7-9
CDR3 protein: CASSPADRGSYEQYF

D gene: .
clone size: .
CDR3 length: 13
V gene: TRBV30
CDR3 protein: CAWTHPVNTEAFF

D gene: TRBD2
clone size: .
CDR3 length: 14
V gene: TRBV28
CDR3 protein: CASSSGRSHNEQFF

D gene: .
clone size: once
CDR3 length: 14
V gene: TRBV5-6
CDR3 protein: CASSTGDRVYEQYF